A single T cell receptor beta chain is shown here with its context. The antigen is not known. This specimen comes from a study of early T cells in non-severe SARS-CoV-2 infection. Turning to the study itself: Bulk RNA from unsorted whole blood was sequenced; chains were unpaired.

Study-level points and caveats: Anti-spike CD8 responses were favored in VDJdb matching, and private and CD4 specificities were missed.

Each cDNA molecule carried a unique molecular identifier. One entry per CDR3 protein results from TCRdb running MiXCR on the 5' RACE reads. Of about 68,000 distinct CDR3 sequences in the sample, 9% to 15% are singletons; the top ten hold over 1.5%. The CDR3 is 15 residues long. Germline V gene data show CDR1 as MNHEY and CDR2 as SVGEGT. J was trimmed by 5 bases and V by 2 bases; bases with no gene match: 6. The material sequenced was whole blood. The genes are TRBV6-2 or TRBV6-3 and TRBJ2-1; TRBD1 matches 7 bases. The receptor was derived from an adult who was a healthcare worker with PCR-confirmed SARS-CoV-2 infection or an uninfected control (not recorded which). The DNA of the CDR3 is TGTGCCAGCAGTTACCCCCCGAGGGGGCACAATGAGCAGTTCTTC. It translates to CASSYPPRGHNEQFF.